This T cell receptor (beta chain) was retrieved from a study of tumor-infiltrating lymphocytes in primary liver carcinoma. Overall study results and limits: Among top clones, only about 7.5-24% appeared in all five tumor regions. The top-250-clone fraction was significantly higher in tumors than in blood (p = 0.039).

A note on this clonotype: No antigen is known for it. One junction end does not reproduce the germline sequence, and a read error may be involved.

Scientists recovered RNA and DNA together from approximately 20-30 mg of unsorted bulk tissue. Patients diagnosed with primary liver carcinoma received treatment through surgical resection. Tumor regions sampled: superior, inferior, left, right poles, and centre. This CDR3 has 14 residues. The V gene's germline CDR1 is MGHRA and CDR2 YSYEKL. TCR beta cDNA was reverse-transcribed from roughly 520 ng of total RNA. The reaction used a constant-region primer and ProtoScript II reverse transcriptase. Library construction for TCR beta comprised three nested multiplex PCR rounds performed with slightly modified ARM-PCR. Each of the first two PCR rounds ran about 9 cycles with TRBV1-TRBV30 forward and C-beta reverse primers. One entry per CDR3 protein, called by TCRdb with MiXCR from the multiplex PCR reads. Among 30,000 to 35,000 distinct CDR3 sequences listed, 70% to 80% were seen once.

Material: liver tumor tissue from sampling region 5. The subset denotes: tumor region T5, tumor centre. V and J are TRBV4-1 and TRBJ1-2, with 8 bases identical to TRBD1. The source is a man aged 35 to 55 with primary liver carcinoma and hepatitis B virus infection. CDR3 region: CASGQGDRNYGCIF. The CDR3 DNA follows: TGCGCCAGCGGCCAAGGGGACAGGAACTATGGCTGCATCTTC.